These 10 T cell receptor beta chains were sequenced from one sample in a study of Ad26.COV2.S vaccination and SARS-CoV-2 variants. The treatment denotes: about 20 received Ad26.COV2.S at low or high dose, single or two shots; 5 received placebo; per-sample allocation not given. The investigators took samples on day 63 after the first vaccine or placebo injection. Using immunoSEQ multiplex PCR, the repertoire was profiled, and TCRdb retains in-frame clones only, with some absent. The repertoire has roughly 390,000 clones, about nine tenths of them found once; the top ten carry 3% to 3.5%. The source material was peripheral blood, sampled in a trial of Ad26.COV2.S vaccine versus placebo. The source of these receptors is a person between 18 and 59 years old who received the Ad26.COV2.S COVID-19 vaccine or a placebo.

The chain couples TRBV5-1 to TRBJ2-5; 7 nucleotides line up with TRBD1. Trimming at V came to 4 bases and at J to 5 bases, leaving 5 bases not matched to a gene. Germline V gene lookup returns CDR1 SGHRS and CDR2 YFSETQ. The CDR3 totals 13 residues. CDR3 in DNA: TGCGCCAGCAGCACAACAGGGGACGAGACCCAGTACTTC. Its translation: CASSTTGDETQYF.

The V and J genes are TRBV6-1 and TRBJ2-7; D is ambiguous. This CDR3 region has 10 residues. CDR1 is MNHNS and CDR2 is SASEGT in the germline V gene. V dropped 2 bases and J dropped 6 bases, with 2 bases sitting between them. The CDR3 DNA reads TGTGCCAGCAGTGAATTCGAGCAGTACTTC. This gives the protein CASSEFEQYF.

The V call is TRBV19, the J call TRBJ1-2; no definite D call. Between the trimmed V and J ends, which lost 3 bases and 6 bases, there was a span of 14 bases. Germline V gives CDR1 LNHDA, CDR2 SQIVND (reference sequence). The CDR3 runs 14 residues. Here the CDR3 DNA reads TGTGCCAGTAGTATGGCAGGTAACCTAAATGGCTACACCTTC. Protein: CASSMAGNLNGYTF.

The chain combines TRBV7-8 with TRBJ1-4; no firm D call. The CDR3 extends over 14 amino acids. V was clipped by 5 bases and J by 9 bases, with 16 bases between them. Germline loops: CDR1 SGHVS, CDR2 FQNEAQ. The CDR3 region is CASSPAQAWKKLFF. The CDR3 DNA sequence: TGTGCCAGCAGCCCAGCCCAGGCTTGGAAAAAACTGTTTTTT.

The chain is built from TRBV11-2 and TRBJ1-2, with a possible D match to TRBD1 (6 bases). The V gene's germline CDR1 is SGHAT and CDR2 FQNNGV. The V end was cut by 5 bases, the J end by 7 bases, with 14 bases between. The CDR3 runs 13 residues. The CDR3 protein is CASSLEGVRGYTF. The CDR3 bases are TGTGCCAGCAGCCTCGAGGGGGTCCGTGGCTACACCTTC. Supplemented by reference TRBV11-2 and TRBJ1-2, the full variable domain reads EAGVAQSPRYKIIEKRQSVAFWCNPISGHATLYWYQQILGQGPKLLIQFQNNGVVDDSQLPKDRFSAERLKGVDSTLKIQPAKLEDSAVYLCASSLEGVRGYTFGSGTRLTVV.

This chain connects TRBV18 to TRBJ1-5; TRBD1 matches at 8 bases. This CDR3 region has 15 residues. V shed 4 bases and J 5 bases; nucleotides not matched to a gene: 7. The germline V gene has CDR1 KGHSH and CDR2 LQKENI. CDR3 sequence: CASSLGQAADQPQHF. The CDR3 DNA is TGTGCCAGCTCACTGGGACAGGCGGCCGATCAGCCCCAGCATTTT.

The V call is TRBV30, the J call TRBJ1-4, with D possibly TRBD1 on 6 matching bases. This CDR3 spans 14 amino acids. Looked up from germline, CDR1 is GTSNPN and CDR2 is SVGIG (reference sequence). Trimming stripped 5 bases from V and 8 bases from J, with 18 bases between. Here the CDR3 DNA reads TGTGCCTGGCGAAATACCCCAGGGGTAGAAAAACTGTTTTTT. It translates to CAWRNTPGVEKLFF.

The J gene is TRBJ2-2, the V gene TRBV7-2; 10 nucleotides align to TRBD2. Trimming removed 0 bases from V and 6 bases from J; junction bases left unmatched: 22. CDR1 is SGHTA, CDR2 FQGNSA, per germline. The CDR3 extends over 22 amino acids. The CDR3 region is CASSLAPFPVGTSGDPSGELFF. The CDR3 region has the DNA TGTGCCAGCAGCTTAGCTCCCTTCCCCGTCGGCACTAGCGGGGACCCTTCCGGGGAGCTGTTTTTT.

The chain uses TRBV4-1 and TRBJ1-2; a possible D gene is TRBD1 (5 bases). The CDR3 consists of 16 residues. Germline CDR1 reads MGHRA; CDR2 reads YSYEKL. The germline V and J ends were trimmed by 2 bases and 8 bases, with 21 bases remaining between them. This chain's CDR3 is CASSQKNGAGLAGYTF. DNA for the CDR3: TGCGCCAGCAGCCAAAAAAATGGGGCGGGGCTGGCCGGCTACACCTTC.

The chain recombines TRBV12-3 or TRBV12-4 with TRBJ1-4; D gene ambiguous. Between the trimmed V and J ends, which lost 4 bases and 5 bases, there was a span of 5 bases. This CDR3 is built from 12 residues. The CDR3 here is CASSSPNEKLFF. The CDR3 coding sequence is TGTGCCAGCAGTTCCCCAAATGAAAAACTGTTTTTT.